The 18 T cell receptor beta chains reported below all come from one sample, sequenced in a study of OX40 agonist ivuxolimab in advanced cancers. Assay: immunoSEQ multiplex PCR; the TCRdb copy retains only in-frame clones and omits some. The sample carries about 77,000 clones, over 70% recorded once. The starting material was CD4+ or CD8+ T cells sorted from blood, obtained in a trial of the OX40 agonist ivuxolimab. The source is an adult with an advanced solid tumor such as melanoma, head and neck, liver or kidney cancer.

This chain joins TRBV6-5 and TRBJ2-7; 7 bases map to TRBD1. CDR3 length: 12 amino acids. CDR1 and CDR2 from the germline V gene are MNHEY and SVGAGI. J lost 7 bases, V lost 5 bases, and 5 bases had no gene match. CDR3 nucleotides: TGTGCCAGCAGTCCTCAGGGGGTTGAGCAGTACTTC. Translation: CASSPQGVEQYF.

Here the CDR3 reads CASVGLARSGELFF. The CDR3 DNA is TGTGCCAGCGTAGGACTAGCAAGGTCCGGGGAGCTGTTTTTT. The V and J genes are TRBV2 and TRBJ2-2; 8 bases line up with TRBD2. V shed 8 bases and J 6 bases; nucleotides not matched to a gene: 8. The germline V gene encodes CDR1 SNHLY and CDR2 FYNNEI. This CDR3 spans 14 amino acids.

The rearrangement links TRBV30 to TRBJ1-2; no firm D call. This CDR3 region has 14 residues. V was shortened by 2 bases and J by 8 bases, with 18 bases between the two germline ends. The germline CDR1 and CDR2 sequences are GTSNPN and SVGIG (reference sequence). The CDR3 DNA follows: TGTGCCTGGAGTCTCCCACCCATGTCCCTCGGCTACACCTTC. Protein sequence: CAWSLPPMSLGYTF.

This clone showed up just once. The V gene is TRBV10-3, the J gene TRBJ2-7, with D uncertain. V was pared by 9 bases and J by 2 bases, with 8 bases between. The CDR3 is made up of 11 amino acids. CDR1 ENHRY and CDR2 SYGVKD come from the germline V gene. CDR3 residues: CAMGSTYEQYF. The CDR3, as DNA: TGTGCCATGGGTTCTACCTACGAGCAGTACTTC.

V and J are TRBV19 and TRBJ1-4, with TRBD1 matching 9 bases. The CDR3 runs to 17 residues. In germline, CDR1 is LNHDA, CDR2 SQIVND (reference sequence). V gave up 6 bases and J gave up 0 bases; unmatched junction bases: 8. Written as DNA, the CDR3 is TGTGCCAGTAGCGCCCGGGACAGGGCTGCAACTAATGAAAAACTGTTTTTT. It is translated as CASSARDRAATNEKLFF.

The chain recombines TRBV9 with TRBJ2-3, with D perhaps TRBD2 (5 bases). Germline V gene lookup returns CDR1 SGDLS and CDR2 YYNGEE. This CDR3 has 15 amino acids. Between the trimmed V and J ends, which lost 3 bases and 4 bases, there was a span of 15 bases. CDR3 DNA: TGTGCCAGCAGCGGAGCCGGGATAGACGCAGATACGCAGTATTTT. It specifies CASSGAGIDADTQYF.

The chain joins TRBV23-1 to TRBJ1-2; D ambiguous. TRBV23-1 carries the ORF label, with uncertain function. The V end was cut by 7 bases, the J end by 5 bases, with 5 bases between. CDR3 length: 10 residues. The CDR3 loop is CASTYYGYTF. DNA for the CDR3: TGCGCCAGCACTTATTATGGCTACACCTTC.

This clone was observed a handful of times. The CDR3 DNA reads as TGTGCCAGCAGCTTTAACAGCGGGGGGGCGGATACGCAGTATTTT. Its protein is CASSFNSGGADTQYF. The J gene is TRBJ2-3, the V gene TRBV7-9; the match to TRBD2 covers 10 bases. CDR1 and CDR2 from the germline V gene are SEHNR and FQNEAQ (reference sequence). V shed 3 bases and J 6 bases; nucleotides not matched to a gene: 6. CDR3 length: 15 amino acids.

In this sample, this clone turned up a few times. The CDR3 sequence: CASRRSTRDRGPEQYF. CDR3 DNA: TGTGCCAGCAGACGCTCGACTCGGGACAGGGGGCCCGAGCAGTACTTC. The chain couples TRBV25-1 to TRBJ2-7; TRBD1 aligns across 12 bases. Germline V gene data show CDR1 as MGHDK and CDR2 as SYGVNS. V was clipped by 6 bases and J by 6 bases; unmatched bases: 12. There are 16 residues in the CDR3.

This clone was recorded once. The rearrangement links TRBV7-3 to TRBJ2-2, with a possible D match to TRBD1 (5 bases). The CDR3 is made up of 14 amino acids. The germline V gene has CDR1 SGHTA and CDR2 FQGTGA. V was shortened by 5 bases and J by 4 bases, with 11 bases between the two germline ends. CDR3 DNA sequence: TGTGCCAGCAGCACCGGACAAATCACCGGGGAGCTGTTTTTT. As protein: CASSTGQITGELFF. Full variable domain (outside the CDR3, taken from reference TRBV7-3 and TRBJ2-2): GAGVSQTPSNKVTEKGKYVELRCDPISGHTALYWYRQSLGQGPEFLIYFQGTGAADDSGLPNDRFFAVRPEGSVSTLKIQRTERGDSAVYLCASSTGQITGELFFGEGSRLTVL.

Here the CDR3 reads CAISDRAQNQPQHF. Written as DNA, the CDR3 is TGTGCCATCAGTGATCGGGCCCAAAATCAGCCCCAGCATTTT. J is TRBJ1-5 and V is TRBV10-3; no clear D. Per germline, CDR1 ENHRY and CDR2 SYGVKD. The CDR3 totals 14 residues. Between the trimmed V and J ends, which lost 3 bases and 4 bases, there was a span of 10 bases.

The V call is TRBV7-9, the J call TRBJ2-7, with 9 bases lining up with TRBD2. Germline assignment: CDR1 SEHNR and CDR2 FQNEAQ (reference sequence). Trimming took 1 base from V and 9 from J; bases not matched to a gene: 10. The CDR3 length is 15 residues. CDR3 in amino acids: CASSLGLAVSGGQYF. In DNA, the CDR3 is TGTGCCAGCAGCTTAGGACTAGCGGTCAGCGGTGGGCAGTACTTC.

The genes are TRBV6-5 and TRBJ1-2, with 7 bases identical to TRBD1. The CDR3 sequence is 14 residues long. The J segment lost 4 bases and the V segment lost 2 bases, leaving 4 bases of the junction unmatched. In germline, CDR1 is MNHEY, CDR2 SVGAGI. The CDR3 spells CASSYDRDSYGYTF. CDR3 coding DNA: TGTGCCAGCAGTTACGACAGGGACTCCTATGGCTACACCTTC.

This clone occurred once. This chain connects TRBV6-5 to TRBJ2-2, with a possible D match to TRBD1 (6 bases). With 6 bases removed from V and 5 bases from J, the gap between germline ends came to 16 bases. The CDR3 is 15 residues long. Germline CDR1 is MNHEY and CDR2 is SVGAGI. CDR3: CASRGAGLRTGELFF. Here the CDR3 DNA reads TGTGCCAGCAGGGGGGCAGGATTGAGGACCGGGGAGCTGTTTTTT.

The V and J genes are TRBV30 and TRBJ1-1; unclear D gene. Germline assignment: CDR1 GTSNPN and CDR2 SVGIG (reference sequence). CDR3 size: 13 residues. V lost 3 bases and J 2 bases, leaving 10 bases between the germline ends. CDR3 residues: CAWSLYINTEAFF. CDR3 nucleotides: TGTGCCTGGAGCCTCTACATTAACACTGAAGCTTTCTTT.

The CDR3 DNA reads as TGTGCCAGCAGCCAAGAATCCTCACAGAATTCACCCCTCCACTTT. This encodes CASSQESSQNSPLHF. The genes are TRBV5-4 and TRBJ1-6; D not resolved. The V gene lost 4 bases and the J gene lost 7 bases, with 15 bases spanning the gap. The CDR3 has 15 amino acids. Germline CDR1 is SGHNT and CDR2 is YYREEE (reference sequence).

This CDR3 reads CASSPASRSSYEQYF. The CDR3 DNA is TGTGCCAGCTCACCCGCCAGCAGGAGCTCCTACGAGCAGTACTTC. The V gene is TRBV18, the J gene TRBJ2-7; D is uncertain. CDR1 is KGHSH and CDR2 is LQKENI in the germline V gene. Trimming cost V 3 bases and J 0 bases, with 12 bases left between them. The CDR3 runs 15 residues. Filled out from reference TRBV18 and TRBJ2-7, the complete variable domain reads NAGVMQNPRHLVRRRGQEARLRCSPMKGHSHVYWYRQLPEEGLKFMVYLQKENIIDESGMPKERFSAEFPKEGPSILRIQQVVRGDSAAYFCASSPASRSSYEQYFGPGTRLTVT.

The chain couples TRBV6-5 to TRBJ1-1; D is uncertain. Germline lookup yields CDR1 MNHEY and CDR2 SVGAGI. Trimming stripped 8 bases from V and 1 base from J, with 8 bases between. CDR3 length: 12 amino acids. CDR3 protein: CASSTENTEAFF. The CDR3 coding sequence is TGTGCCAGCTCAACAGAGAACACTGAAGCTTTCTTT.